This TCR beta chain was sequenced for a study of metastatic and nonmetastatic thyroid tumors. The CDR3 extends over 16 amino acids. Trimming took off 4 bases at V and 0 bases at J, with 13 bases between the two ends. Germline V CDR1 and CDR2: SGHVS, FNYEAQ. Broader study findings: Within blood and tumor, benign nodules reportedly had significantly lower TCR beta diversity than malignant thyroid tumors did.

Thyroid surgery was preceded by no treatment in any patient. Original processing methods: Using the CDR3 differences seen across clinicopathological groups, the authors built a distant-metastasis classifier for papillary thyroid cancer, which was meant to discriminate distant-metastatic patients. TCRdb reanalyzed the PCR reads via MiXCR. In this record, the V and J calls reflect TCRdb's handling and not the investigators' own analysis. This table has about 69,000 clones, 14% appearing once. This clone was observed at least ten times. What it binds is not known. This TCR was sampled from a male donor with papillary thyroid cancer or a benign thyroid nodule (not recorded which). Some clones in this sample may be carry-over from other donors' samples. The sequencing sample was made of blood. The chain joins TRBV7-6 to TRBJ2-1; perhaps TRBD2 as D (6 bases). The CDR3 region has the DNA TGTGCCAGCAGCTCCGGGACTTCGAGCTCCTACAATGAGCAGTTCTTC. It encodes CASSSGTSSSYNEQFF.